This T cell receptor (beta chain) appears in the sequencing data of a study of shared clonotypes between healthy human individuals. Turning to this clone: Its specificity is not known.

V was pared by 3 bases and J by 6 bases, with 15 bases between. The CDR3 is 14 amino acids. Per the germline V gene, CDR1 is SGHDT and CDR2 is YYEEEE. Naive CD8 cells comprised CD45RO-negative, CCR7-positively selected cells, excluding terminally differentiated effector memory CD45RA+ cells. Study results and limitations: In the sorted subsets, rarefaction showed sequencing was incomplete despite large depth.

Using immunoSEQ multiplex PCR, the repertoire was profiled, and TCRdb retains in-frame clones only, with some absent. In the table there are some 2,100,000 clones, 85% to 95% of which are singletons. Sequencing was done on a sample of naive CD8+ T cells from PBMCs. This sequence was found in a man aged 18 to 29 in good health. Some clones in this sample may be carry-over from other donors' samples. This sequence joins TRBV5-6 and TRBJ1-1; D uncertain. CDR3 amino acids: CASSSGREEPEAFF. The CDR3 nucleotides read TGTGCCAGCAGCTCCGGACGGGAAGAGCCTGAAGCTTTCTTT.